The present T cell receptor (beta chain) was sequenced within a study of T cells in Graves' hyperthyroidism and ophthalmopathy. Study-wide results and limits: Ophthalmopathy got predicted by the model a median approximately six months before its onset. A 13 V-J model separated ophthalmopathy from stable hyperthyroidism.

The CDR3 totals 17 residues. The V gene's germline CDR1 is DFQATT and CDR2 SNEGSKA (reference sequence). Trimming removed 0 bases from V and 5 bases from J; junction bases left unmatched: 14. This clonotype has ten or more counts. Its antigen is currently unknown. The investigators amplified TCR beta CDR3 regions from RNA transcripts. First-round RT-PCR with HTBI primers amplified the TCR CDR3 region. One entry per CDR3 protein, called by TCRdb with MiXCR from the multiplex PCR reads. The sample comprises tens of thousands of distinct CDR3 sequences, roughly 45% of which are singletons, and 10% rests with the top ten. Graves' hyperthyroidism qualified as stable when ophthalmopathy did not progress within 18 months. The patients, who ranged from 18 to 65 in age, presented with newly diagnosed hyperthyroidism lasting under 2 months.

The sample consisted of blood. This TCR was recovered from a woman between 25 and 40 years old with Graves' hyperthyroidism. The chain combines TRBV20-1 with TRBJ2-7; 9 bases map to TRBD2. DNA for the CDR3: TGCAGTGCTAGAGAAATACCCACGGCGGGAGGGCCGAACGAGCAGTACTTC. This encodes CSAREIPTAGGPNEQYF.